Listed below are T cell receptor beta chains from one sample, sequenced in a study of cytomegalovirus exposure and HLA in healthy donors. The assay was immunoSEQ multiplex PCR, and TCRdb's table has in-frame clones only and misses some. The table has some 78,000 clones, about four fifths seen once. Sequences were obtained from PBMCs. The source is a man aged 45 to 65 in good health and CMV-seropositive. Both conserved end residues are part of each CDR3. Fields, in order: CDR3 DNA, CDR3 protein, V gene, D gene, J gene, clone size. The D gene is left open where the match is weak. A clone size is listed for some rows: how often the clone was seen (once, few, many), or a class if it is expanded.

CDR3 DNA: TGTGCCAGCAGCCAAGGCGGAGATACGCAGTATTTT; CDR3 protein: CASSQGGDTQYF; V gene: TRBV7-9; D gene: .; J gene: TRBJ2-3; clone size: .
CDR3 DNA: TGTGCCAGCAGCAAGGACAGGGGCCCCTACGAGCAGTACTTC; CDR3 protein: CASSKDRGPYEQYF; V gene: TRBV7-2; D gene: TRBD1; J gene: TRBJ2-7; clone size: .
CDR3 DNA: TGTGCCAGCAGCCAAAGGGGCAGTAGCACAGATACGCAGTATTTT; CDR3 protein: CASSQRGSSTDTQYF; V gene: TRBV4-2; D gene: .; J gene: TRBJ2-3; clone size: .
CDR3 DNA: TGTGCCACCAGTGGGGAGGTGGTCGGGGAGACCCAGTACTTC; CDR3 protein: CATSGEVVGETQYF; V gene: TRBV15; D gene: .; J gene: TRBJ2-5; clone size: .
CDR3 DNA: TGTGCCAGCAGCACCAGACAGGGAACCGGGGAGCTGTTTTTT; CDR3 protein: CASSTRQGTGELFF; V gene: TRBV7-2; D gene: TRBD1; J gene: TRBJ2-2; clone size: .
CDR3 DNA: TGTGCCAGCAGTCCGGGGGAGGGCTTGCAGTACTTC; CDR3 protein: CASSPGEGLQYF; V gene: TRBV2; D gene: TRBD2; J gene: TRBJ2-7; clone size: .
CDR3 DNA: TGTGCCAGTAGGAGGAGGAGCTCCTACAATGAGCAGTTCTTC; CDR3 protein: CASRRRSSYNEQFF; V gene: TRBV19; D gene: .; J gene: TRBJ2-1; clone size: .
CDR3 DNA: TGTGCCAGTACCCTCGACAGCAACCAAGAGACCCAGTACTTC; CDR3 protein: CASTLDSNQETQYF; V gene: TRBV19; D gene: .; J gene: TRBJ2-5; clone size: .
CDR3 DNA: TGTGCCTGGAGGGCATTATTCGACACCATATATTTT; CDR3 protein: CAWRALFDTIYF; V gene: TRBV30; D gene: .; J gene: TRBJ1-3; clone size: .
CDR3 DNA: TGTGCCAGCAGTTACCGGGGGTTCAATGAGCAGTTCTTC; CDR3 protein: CASSYRGFNEQFF; V gene: TRBV6-5; D gene: .; J gene: TRBJ2-1; clone size: .
CDR3 DNA: TGTGCCAGCAGCTTAACACAGACCGGGGAGCTGTTTTTT; CDR3 protein: CASSLTQTGELFF; V gene: TRBV13; D gene: .; J gene: TRBJ2-2; clone size: .
CDR3 DNA: TGTGCCAGTAGTATCGGCGACTCCCCCTACAATGAGCAGTTCTTC; CDR3 protein: CASSIGDSPYNEQFF; V gene: TRBV19; D gene: .; J gene: TRBJ2-1; clone size: .
CDR3 DNA: TGTGCCAGCAGTGACCTTGCGGGGGGTGGCTCAGAGACCCAGTACTTC; CDR3 protein: CASSDLAGGGSETQYF; V gene: TRBV2; D gene: TRBD2; J gene: TRBJ2-5; clone size: few
CDR3 DNA: TGTGCCAGCAGCGTAGAGGGGGACAATGAGCAGTTCTTC; CDR3 protein: CASSVEGDNEQFF; V gene: TRBV9; D gene: .; J gene: TRBJ2-1; clone size: few
CDR3 DNA: TGTGCCAGCAGCGTCGGGACAGGGAATGAGCAGTTCTTC; CDR3 protein: CASSVGTGNEQFF; V gene: TRBV9; D gene: TRBD1; J gene: TRBJ2-1; clone size: .
CDR3 DNA: TGTGCCAGTAGTAGGTGGGGGCCGGACGAGCAGTACTTC; CDR3 protein: CASSRWGPDEQYF; V gene: TRBV19; D gene: .; J gene: TRBJ2-7; clone size: few
CDR3 DNA: TGTGCCAGCAGACCACCGGGGGATGAGCAGTACTTC; CDR3 protein: CASRPPGDEQYF; V gene: TRBV7-2; D gene: .; J gene: TRBJ2-7; clone size: .
CDR3 DNA: TGTGCCAGCAGCTTAAGGGTCCTCGGACAGGGGGCTCGAAATGAGCAGTTCTTC; CDR3 protein: CASSLRVLGQGARNEQFF; V gene: TRBV7-2; D gene: TRBD1; J gene: TRBJ2-1; clone size: .